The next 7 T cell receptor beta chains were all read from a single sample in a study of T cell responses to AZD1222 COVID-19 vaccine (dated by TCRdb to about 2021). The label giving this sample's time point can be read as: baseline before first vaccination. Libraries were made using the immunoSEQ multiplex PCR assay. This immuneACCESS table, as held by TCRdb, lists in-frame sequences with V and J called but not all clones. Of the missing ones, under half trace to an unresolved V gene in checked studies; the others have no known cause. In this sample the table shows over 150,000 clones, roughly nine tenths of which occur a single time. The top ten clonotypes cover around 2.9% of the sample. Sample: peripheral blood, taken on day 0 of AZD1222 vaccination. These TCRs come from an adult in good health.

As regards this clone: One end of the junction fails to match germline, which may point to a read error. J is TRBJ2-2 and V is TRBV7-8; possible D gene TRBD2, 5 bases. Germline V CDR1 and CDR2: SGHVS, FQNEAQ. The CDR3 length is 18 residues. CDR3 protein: CASSLTTTNGPNTGELFF. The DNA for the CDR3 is TGTGCCAGCAGTTTAACAACGACTAACGGGCCGAACACCGGGGAGTTGTTTTTT.

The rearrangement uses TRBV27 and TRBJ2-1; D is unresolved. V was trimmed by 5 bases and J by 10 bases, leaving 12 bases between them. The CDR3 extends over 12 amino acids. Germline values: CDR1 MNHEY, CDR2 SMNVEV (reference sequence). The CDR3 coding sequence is TGTGCCAGCAGTCCGAGATACGGGGAGCAGTTCTTC. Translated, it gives CASSPRYGEQFF.

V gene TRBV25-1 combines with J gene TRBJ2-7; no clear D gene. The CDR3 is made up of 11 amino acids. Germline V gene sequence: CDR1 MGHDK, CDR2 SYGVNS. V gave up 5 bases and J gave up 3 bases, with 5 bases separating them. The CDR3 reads CASSQGYEQYF. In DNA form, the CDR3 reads TGTGCCAGCAGTCAAGGCTACGAGCAGTACTTC.

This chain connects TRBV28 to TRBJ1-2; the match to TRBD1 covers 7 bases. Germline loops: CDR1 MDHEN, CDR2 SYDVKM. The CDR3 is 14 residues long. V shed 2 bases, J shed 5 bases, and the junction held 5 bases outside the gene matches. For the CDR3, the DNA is TGTGCCAGCAGTTTAGGGACAGTCGATTATGGCTACACCTTC. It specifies CASSLGTVDYGYTF.

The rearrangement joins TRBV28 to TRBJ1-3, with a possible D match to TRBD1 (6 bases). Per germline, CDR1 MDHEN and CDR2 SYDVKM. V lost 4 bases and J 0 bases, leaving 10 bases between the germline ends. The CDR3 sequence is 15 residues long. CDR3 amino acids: CASSSTGISGNTIYF. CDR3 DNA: TGTGCCAGCAGTTCGACAGGAATCTCTGGAAACACCATATATTTT.

The CDR3 protein is CASSIGTTGNSPLHF. The CDR3 DNA sequence: TGCGCCAGCAGCATAGGAACAACAGGGAATTCACCCCTCCACTTT. The chain links TRBV5-1 to TRBJ1-6; tentatively, D is TRBD1 (6 bases). Germline CDR1 SGHRS, CDR2 YFSETQ. The CDR3 length is 15 residues. V was clipped by 4 bases and J by 7 bases, with 15 bases between them.

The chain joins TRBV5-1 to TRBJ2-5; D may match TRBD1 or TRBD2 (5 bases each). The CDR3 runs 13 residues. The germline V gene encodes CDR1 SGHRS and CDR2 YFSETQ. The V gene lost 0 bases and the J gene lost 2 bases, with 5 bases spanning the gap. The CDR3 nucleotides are TGCGCCAGCAGCTTGGGGGGGCAAGAGACCCAGTACTTC. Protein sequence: CASSLGGQETQYF.